What follows are 2 T cell receptor beta chains derived from one specimen sequenced in a study of T cell repertoires in cytomegalovirus infection. TCRdb processed the reads anew with MiXCR; each CDR3 protein has one entry. Of approximately 400,000 distinct CDR3 sequences listed, roughly 30% were seen once; the top ten hold about an eighth. Sequencing was performed on PBMCs. The source of these receptors is a human donor in good health (CMV status not recorded). Some clones in this sample may be carry-over from other donors' samples.

The chain has TRBV12-3 or TRBV12-4 and TRBJ2-1, with TRBD2 identical over 11 bases. Trimming cost V 4 bases and J 3 bases; bases outside gene matches: 2. CDR3 length: 15 amino acids. In nucleotides, the CDR3 is TGTGCCAGCAGTTGGACTAGCGGGTTCTACAATGAGCAGTTCTTC. It translates to CASSWTSGFYNEQFF.

Details on this clonotype: Sequence at one end of the junction differs from germline and may be a read error. The chain carries TRBV12-3 or TRBV12-4 and TRBJ1-4, with 7 bases lining up with TRBD1. CDR3 size: 14 residues. The CDR3 is CASTLGGTNEKLLF. The CDR3 nucleotides are TGTGCCAGCACCTTAGGGGGCACTAATGAAAAACTGTTATTT.